The 16 T cell receptor beta chains below all came from one sample that was sequenced in a study of technical replicates of blood from several donors. Only in-frame clones appear in the TCRdb table, and some are missing; sequencing was by immunoSEQ multiplex PCR. There are about 80,000 clones in the sample; 65% to 90% occur only once, and approximately 5% lies in the top ten. The sequencing input was PBMCs. The receptors stem from a human donor in good health. Some clones in this sample may be carry-over from other donors' samples.

This clone came up once. CDR3 sequence (DNA): TGTGCCAGCAGCCAGGACAGCCCAAATCAGCCCCAGCATTTT. Protein: CASSQDSPNQPQHF. This chain uses TRBV11-2 with TRBJ1-5; tentative D call: TRBD1 (6 bases). CDR1 and CDR2 from the germline V gene are SGHAT and FQNNGV. V lost 5 bases, J lost 4 bases, and 12 bases lay in between. This CDR3 is 14 amino acids long.

V gene TRBV7-9 combines with J gene TRBJ1-4, with D hard to call. The ends were cut back, 5 bases at V and 14 bases at J, with 15 bases in the middle. Germline V gene data show CDR1 as SEHNR and CDR2 as FQNEAQ (reference sequence). This CDR3 comprises 12 residues. The CDR3 loop is CASSISAGVLFF. CDR3 DNA: TGTGCCAGCAGCATTTCCGCGGGAGTTCTGTTTTTT. The full variable domain, rest sourced from reference TRBV7-9 and TRBJ1-4, is DTGVSQNPRHKITKRGQNVTFRCDPISEHNRLYWYRQTLGQGPEFLTYFQNEAQLEKSRLLSDRFSAERPKGSFSTLEIQRTEQGDSAMYLCASSISAGVLFFGSGTQLSVL.

This rearrangement joins TRBV7-3 to TRBJ2-5, with D perhaps TRBD1 (6 bases). Trimming cost V 4 bases and J 2 bases, with 14 bases left between them. The CDR3 extends over 15 amino acids. Germline loops: CDR1 SGHTA, CDR2 FQGTGA. The chain's CDR3 is CASSSSRTGQETQYF. The CDR3 DNA is TGTGCCAGCAGCTCCTCCCGAACAGGGCAAGAGACCCAGTACTTC.

This sequence joins TRBV14 and TRBJ2-7, with D perhaps matching TRBD1 (5 bases). Deletions cut 4 bases from V and 1 base from J, with 11 bases between. This CDR3 is built from 14 residues. The germline V gene has CDR1 SGHDN and CDR2 FVKESK. The CDR3 region has the DNA TGTGCCAGCAGCCGCCCAGGGCGATCCTACGAGCAGTACTTC. Protein sequence: CASSRPGRSYEQYF.

The chain uses TRBV7-9 and TRBJ1-2, with TRBD1 matching 8 bases. The germline CDR1 and CDR2 sequences are SEHNR and FQNEAQ (reference sequence). V lost 5 bases and J lost 3; bases outside the gene matches: 11. The length of the CDR3 is 16 residues. CDR3 sequence (DNA): TGTGCCAGCAGCCCCCGGACAGGGAGGGTGGACTATGGCTACACCTTC. Its protein is CASSPRTGRVDYGYTF.

The chain carries TRBV7-8 and TRBJ2-7; D uncertain. Germline V lookup: CDR1 SGHVS, CDR2 FQNEAQ. The CDR3 is 12 amino acids. V gave up 8 bases and J gave up 4 bases, with 12 bases separating them. The CDR3 sequence: CASRGDTYEQYF. As DNA, the CDR3 is TGTGCCAGCCGTGGAGATACATACGAGCAGTACTTC.

The chain carries TRBV9 and TRBJ2-7; 10 nucleotides align to TRBD2. From germline, CDR1 is SGDLS and CDR2 YYNGEE. The V and J ends lost 2 bases and 2 bases, in that order; junction bases with no gene match: 13. The CDR3 sequence is 18 residues long. CDR3 in amino acids: CASSVGTSSGRITYEQYF. The CDR3 DNA is TGTGCCAGCAGCGTTGGGACCTCTAGCGGGAGAATAACCTACGAGCAGTACTTC. Full variable domain (remainder filled in from reference TRBV9 and TRBJ2-7): DSGVTQTPKHLITATGQRVTLRCSPRSGDLSVYWYQQSLDQGLQFLIQYYNGEERAKGNILERFSAQQFPDLHSELNLSSLELGDSALYFCASSVGTSSGRITYEQYFGPGTRLTVT.

V gene TRBV29-1 combines with J gene TRBJ1-1; D possibly corresponds to TRBD1 (5 bases). Germline V lookup: CDR1 SQVTM, CDR2 ANQGSEA. This CDR3 comprises 11 residues. Trimming removed 8 bases from V and 1 base from J, with 8 bases in between. CDR3: CSLGGNTEAFF. The DNA for the CDR3 is TGCAGCCTGGGGGGGAACACTGAAGCTTTCTTT.

The chain employs TRBV30 and TRBJ1-4; D not resolved. The CDR3 is 12 residues long. V gave up 4 bases and J gave up 4 bases, with 7 bases separating them. Germline-derived CDR1 and CDR2 are GTSNPN and SVGIG (reference sequence). CDR3 nucleotides: TGTGCCTGGATGGAGGGTAATGAAAAACTGTTTTTT. This sequence encodes CAWMEGNEKLFF.

The V gene is TRBV29-1, the J gene TRBJ2-5; 8 bases fit TRBD1. Germline V gene data show CDR1 as SQVTM and CDR2 as ANQGSEA. The CDR3 spans 13 residues. After removal of 6 bases from V and 1 base from J, the junction contained 4 bases not matched to a gene. The CDR3 here is CSVDRGFQETQYF. As DNA, the CDR3 is TGCAGCGTAGACAGGGGATTCCAAGAGACCCAGTACTTC.

As concerns this clone: This specimen includes other DNA sequences encoding the same CDR3. J is TRBJ1-6 and V is TRBV6-5; maybe TRBD1 (5 bases). The germline CDR1 and CDR2 sequences are MNHEY and SVGAGI. V was pared by 2 bases and J by 9 bases, with 14 bases between. The CDR3 is 15 amino acids. The CDR3 is CASSYGHRVSSPLHF. CDR3 coding DNA: TGTGCCAGCAGTTACGGACACAGAGTTAGTTCACCCCTCCACTTT.

The V call is TRBV15, the J call TRBJ1-4; 9 bases fit TRBD1. Looked up from germline, CDR1 is LNHNV and CDR2 is YYDKDF (reference sequence). With V trimmed by 8 bases and J by 8 bases, 9 bases remained unmatched. This CDR3 has 14 residues. CDR3 in DNA: TGTGCCACCTCGCAGGACAGGGGAACAGAAAAACTGTTTTTT. Encoded protein: CATSQDRGTEKLFF.

DNA for the CDR3: TGTGCCTGGAACCTAGGACTAGCGGGGAACACCGGGGAGCTGTTTTTT. It translates to CAWNLGLAGNTGELFF. The V gene is TRBV30, the J gene TRBJ2-2, with 11 bases lining up with TRBD2. Germline loops: CDR1 GTSNPN, CDR2 SVGIG (reference sequence). The CDR3 is 16 residues long. V was clipped by 4 bases and J by 1 base; unmatched bases: 5.

The chain is built from TRBV5-4 and TRBJ2-5; 8 bases align to TRBD1. In germline, CDR1 is SGHNT, CDR2 YYREEE (reference sequence). Trimming removed 4 bases from V and 5 bases from J; junction bases left unmatched: 4. The CDR3 contains 13 residues. CDR3 protein: CASSPNRGETQYF. The CDR3 coding sequence is TGTGCCAGCAGCCCCAACAGGGGGGAGACCCAGTACTTC. The whole variable domain, filled in from reference TRBV5-4 and TRBJ2-5, reads ETGVTQSPTHLIKTRGQQVTLRCSSQSGHNTVSWYQQALGQGPQFIFQYYREEENGRGNFPPRFSGLQFPNYSSELNVNALELDDSALYLCASSPNRGETQYFGPGTRLLVL.

The chain combines TRBV14 with TRBJ2-1; D perhaps matches TRBD1 (5 bases). Per germline, CDR1 SGHDN and CDR2 FVKESK. The germline V and J ends were trimmed by 4 bases and 8 bases, with 21 bases remaining between them. There are 16 residues in the CDR3. The CDR3 nucleotides read TGTGCCAGCAGCCCGATGGGGCCCCTCCGGGTGGATGAGCAGTTCTTC. This sequence encodes CASSPMGPLRVDEQFF.

CDR3 amino acids: CASSQWLNQPQHF. The DNA of the CDR3 is TGCGCCAGCAGCCAATGGCTTAATCAGCCCCAGCATTTT. The gene calls are TRBV4-3 and TRBJ1-5; D unresolved. In germline, CDR1 is LGHNA, CDR2 YSLEER. The CDR3 loop spans 13 amino acids. V was pared by 2 bases and J by 4 bases, with 6 bases between.